The rows below give T cell receptor beta chains drawn from one sample of a study of T cell responses to AZD1222 COVID-19 vaccine. Clones were read by immunoSEQ multiplex PCR, and TCRdb kept only the in-frame ones, dropping some. The sample includes roughly 140,000 clones, 90% to 95% seen only once; the top ten take around 5.2%. The material was peripheral blood, obtained on day 0 of AZD1222 vaccination. These receptors originate from an adult in good health. Each CDR3 is given with its conserved first and last residue. The order of the fields is V gene, clone size, CDR3 protein. Some rows mark clone size as missing; the rest say once, few, many or name a class of expanded clone.

TRBV9 | . | CASSVDGVMNQPQHF
TRBV18 | . | CASSPLGLGNEQFF
TRBV6-2/TRBV6-3 | . | CASSYSRTGLTEAFF
TRBV7-9 | . | CASSYPVRSSGGPQETQYF
TRBV7-6 | . | CASSLAGGSYTGELFF
TRBV9 | . | CASSVSPHADTQYF
TRBV28 | . | CASRRRPQRDTQYF
TRBV27 | . | CASSLSVGAGTQYF
TRBV7-8 | . | CASSLGFTDTQYF
TRBV12-5 | . | CASGLRSGVEETQYF
TRBV27 | . | CASSIALNYEQYF
TRBV11-3 | . | CASSLRGGHGELFF
TRBV28 | . | CASSQQGWRTEAFF
TRBV3-1/TRBV3-2 | . | CASSRSPWDEQFF
TRBV27 | . | CASSLWSGAYNEQFF
TRBV7-9 | . | CASSSNRGPNNYGYTF
TRBV5-1 | . | CASSLGTAYQETQYF
TRBV29-1 | . | CSVDTGGAGYGYTF
TRBV6-2/TRBV6-3 | . | CASSYPGAGPAAFF
TRBV6-1 | . | CASSEAVLANQPQHF
TRBV7-9 | . | CASRADHRELRETQYF
TRBV5-6 | . | CASSLVSRDSYEQYF
TRBV6-5 | . | CASSRWRETQYF
TRBV25-1 | . | CASGTALREQFF
TRBV7-2 | once | CASSLVQKNTEAFF
TRBV20-1 | . | CSVGGDQPQHF
TRBV7-8 | . | CASSLTANTGELFF
TRBV7-9 | once | CASSPQGEKLFF
TRBV19 | . | CASTYGDNEQFF
TRBV15 | . | CATSRDRLRTRGDNEKLFF
TRBV29-1 | . | CSVAPGNTEAFF
TRBV9 | . | CASSGSNRDRILTNYGYTF
TRBV7-9 | . | CASSLVPGNTNYGYTF
TRBV3-1/TRBV3-2 | . | CASSQEPGGPYEQYF